Reported below is one T cell receptor beta chain. What it recognizes is unknown. Libraries were prepared by immunoSEQ multiplex PCR; TCRdb keeps only in-frame clonotypes and omits some of them. Of just over 90,000 clones listed, around 91% were seen once; the top ten hold over 2%. V gave up 1 base and J gave up 6 bases, with 10 bases separating them. The V gene's germline CDR1 is SGHRS and CDR2 YFSETQ. The CDR3 is made up of 13 amino acids. These data are taken from a study of T cell responses to AZD1222 COVID-19 vaccine. Study-wide results and caveats: Spike-specific TCR breadth and depth rose after two AZD1222 doses.

Material: peripheral blood, obtained 28 days after the second AZD1222 dose. This chain joins TRBV5-1 and TRBJ1-2, with a possible D match to TRBD1 (5 bases). This clonotype originated in an adult who received the AZD1222 COVID-19 vaccine. Here the CDR3 reads CASSLPGRDGYTF. In DNA form, the CDR3 reads TGCGCCAGCAGCTTGCCAGGGAGGGATGGCTACACCTTC.